The 16 T cell receptor beta chains presented below share a single source sample, sequenced in a study of spatial heterogeneity in lung cancer. Study conclusions and caveats: Tracking of tumor mutation counts was seen in expanded intratumoral alpha and beta TCR counts.

TCRdb re-analysed the 5' RACE reads in MiXCR, keeping a single row per CDR3 protein. The sample holds about 10,000 distinct CDR3 sequences, around 12% seen once. Stated time point: sample taken at primary tumor resection. These TCRs are of unknown antigen specificity. The specimen was lung tumor tissue, collected at surgery. These TCRs come from a male donor with early-stage non-small cell lung cancer.

The V and J genes are TRBV6-1 and TRBJ2-1, with D uncertain. The CDR3 contains 10 residues. CDR1 and CDR2 from the germline V gene are MNHNS and SASEGT. V shed 6 bases and J shed 5 bases, with 2 bases lying between them. The CDR3 region is CASRNNEQFF. Here the CDR3 DNA reads TGTGCCAGCAGAAACAATGAGCAGTTCTTC.

This clonotype was seen at least ten times. This chain links TRBV6-2 or TRBV6-3 with TRBJ1-5, with D tentatively TRBD1 (5 bases). This CDR3 region has 15 residues. Looked up from germline, CDR1 is MNHEY and CDR2 is SVGEGT. V was shortened by 2 bases and J by 2 bases, with 10 bases between the two germline ends. Here the CDR3 DNA reads TGTGCCAGCAGTTACGGCAGGGTGGGCAATCAGCCCCAGCATTTT. This codes for CASSYGRVGNQPQHF.

This clonotype was seen ten or more times. This chain connects TRBV20-1 to TRBJ2-6; no clear D. The germline V gene encodes CDR1 DFQATT and CDR2 SNEGSKA (reference sequence). V dropped 2 bases and J dropped 4 bases, with 24 bases sitting between them. This CDR3 is built from 19 residues. CDR3 sequence reads: CSARPALATSKSGANVLTF. DNA of the CDR3: TGCAGTGCTAGACCCGCGTTGGCCACAAGCAAGTCCGGGGCCAACGTCCTGACTTTC.

The genes are TRBV14 and TRBJ2-3, with D hard to call. Germline V CDR1 and CDR2: SGHDN, FVKESK. V lost 2 bases, J lost 1 base, and 4 bases lay in between. The CDR3 is made up of 13 amino acids. The CDR3 DNA sequence: TGTGCCAGCAGCCAACCGGGCACAGATACGCAGTATTTT. Residues: CASSQPGTDTQYF.

By share of the sample, this clonotype is large. The chain has TRBV27 and TRBJ2-5; 11 nucleotides line up with TRBD2. In germline, CDR1 is MNHEY, CDR2 SMNVEV (reference sequence). The length of the CDR3 is 15 residues. J lost 5 bases, V lost 5 bases, and 7 bases had no gene match. CDR3 nucleotides: TGTGCCAGCAGTCCAAGACTAGCGGGAAGGGAGACCCAGTACTTC. This codes for CASSPRLAGRETQYF.

The sample holds many counts of this clonotype. V gene TRBV7-2 combines with J gene TRBJ1-2; 8 bases line up with TRBD1. The CDR3 consists of 13 residues. The germline V gene encodes CDR1 SGHTA and CDR2 FQGNSA. V was clipped by 4 bases and J by 6 bases; unmatched bases: 4. Written as DNA, the CDR3 is TGTGCCAGCAGCTCGAGGACAGGGAATGGCTACACCTTC. Its translation: CASSSRTGNGYTF.

The chain employs TRBV28 and TRBJ1-5, with 7 bases lining up with TRBD1. The V gene's germline CDR1 is MDHEN and CDR2 SYDVKM. V trimming: 1 base; J trimming: 5 bases; junction bases outside the gene matches: 5. The CDR3 is 15 residues long. In nucleotides, the CDR3 is TGTGCCAGCAGTTTATCCGGGACAGCGCATCAGCCCCAGCATTTT. As protein: CASSLSGTAHQPQHF.

In this sample, this clonotype is medium-sized. The V call is TRBV20-1, the J call TRBJ2-5; 7 bases are shared with TRBD2. The junction had 6 bases not matched to a gene; V was cut back by 0 bases and J by 5 bases. The CDR3 runs to 14 residues. CDR1 is DFQATT, CDR2 SNEGSKA, per germline (reference sequence). The CDR3 region is CSARDRGGGETQYF. DNA of the CDR3: TGCAGTGCTAGAGATCGCGGGGGTGGGGAGACCCAGTACTTC.

The J gene is TRBJ1-2, the V gene TRBV19, with D hard to call. CDR3 size: 17 residues. Germline V CDR1 and CDR2: LNHDA, SQIVND (reference sequence). Trimming cost V 0 bases and J 1 base, with 15 bases left between them. CDR3 sequence reads: CASSIEGPAGNNYGYTF. DNA of the CDR3: TGTGCCAGTAGTATAGAGGGTCCAGCCGGCAATAACTATGGCTACACCTTC.

This clonotype was picked up many times. The chain links TRBV4-3 to TRBJ2-1; TRBD2 matches 9 bases. CDR1 and CDR2 (germline): LGHNA, YSLEER. The CDR3 extends over 17 amino acids. V trimming: 0 bases; J trimming: 8 bases; junction bases outside the gene matches: 11. CDR3 in DNA: TGCGCCAGCAGCCAAGATTGGTTGGCGGGAGGGCGATATGAGCAGTTCTTC. Amino acid sequence: CASSQDWLAGGRYEQFF.

V gene TRBV5-1 combines with J gene TRBJ1-1, with D uncertain. In germline, CDR1 is SGHRS, CDR2 YFSETQ. Trimming took off 4 bases at V and 0 bases at J, with 10 bases between the two ends. The length of the CDR3 is 14 residues. DNA of the CDR3: TGCGCCAGCAGCGCGGCGGGGATGAACACTGAAGCTTTCTTT. This translates into CASSAAGMNTEAFF.

V gene TRBV4-2 combines with J gene TRBJ1-1; TRBD1 aligns across 7 bases. With V trimmed by 0 bases and J by 10 bases, 5 bases remained unmatched. The CDR3 length is 13 residues. CDR1 is LGHNA, CDR2 YNFKEQ, per germline. The CDR3 reads CASSQEFGDRAFF. For the CDR3, the DNA is TGTGCCAGCAGCCAAGAGTTCGGGGACAGAGCTTTCTTT.

This clonotype is medium-sized (0.01 to 0.1%) by share. The V gene is TRBV7-8, the J gene TRBJ2-5, with a possible D match to TRBD1 (6 bases). Looked up from germline, CDR1 is SGHVS and CDR2 is FQNEAQ. Trimming took off 7 bases at V and 2 bases at J, with 17 bases between the two ends. This CDR3 has 15 amino acids. This CDR3 reads CASTRGPDRQETQYF. Written as DNA, the CDR3 is TGTGCCAGCACCCGAGGTCCGGACAGACAAGAGACCCAGTACTTC.

V and J are TRBV7-9 and TRBJ1-6; TRBD1 matches at 9 bases. V dropped 5 bases and J dropped 10; count of bases not matched to a gene: 6. CDR1 SEHNR and CDR2 FQNEAQ come from the germline V gene (reference sequence). This CDR3 region has 14 residues. Here the CDR3 DNA reads TGTGCCAGCAGCCTCCGGACAGGGGAATCACCCCTCCACTTT. Its translation: CASSLRTGESPLHF.

There are many counts of this clonotype. The chain carries TRBV28 and TRBJ2-5; D uncertain. The V and J ends lost 7 bases and 1 base respectively, with 13 bases between them. The CDR3 runs to 14 residues. Germline CDR1 reads MDHEN; CDR2 reads SYDVKM. The CDR3 DNA follows: TGTGCCAGCACCCTTACTTACGTCCAAGAGACCCAGTACTTC. This sequence encodes CASTLTYVQETQYF.

The sample holds many counts of this clonotype. The chain has TRBV20-1 and TRBJ1-1; D call uncertain. Trimming pared 0 bases from V and 3 bases from J, leaving 5 bases between. The CDR3 runs to 12 residues. The germline V gene has CDR1 DFQATT and CDR2 SNEGSKA (reference sequence). Here the CDR3 reads CSAREPDTEAFF. The CDR3 bases are TGCAGTGCTAGAGAGCCCGACACTGAAGCTTTCTTT.